This T cell receptor (beta chain) originates from a study of T cell changes during pregnancy in multiple sclerosis (dated by TCRdb to the late 2010s). Looking at the study overall: Changes in the T cell repertoire over the course of pregnancy were examined in this study in women with multiple sclerosis.

V has 3 bases trimmed and J has 5 bases trimmed; junction bases matching no gene number 10. Sequences SGHVS (CDR1) and FQNEAQ (CDR2) are obtained from the germline V gene. Measured from the cysteine to the phenylalanine, the CDR3 is 16 residues long. CDR3 DNA is the only sequence kept; it has 48 bases, read in frame from the first base. Details on this clone: Its cognate antigen has yet to be identified. Base-call qualities are not available, and no considerably larger clone is one nucleotide away.

Library preparation was by the immunoSEQ multiplex PCR assay. In its TCRdb copy, this immuneACCESS table keeps in-frame sequences only and misses some clones. Where compared with another copy, unresolved V genes explain less than half of these, and the others have no known cause. The sample includes about 57,000 clones, with less than 95% observed a single time. Clones ranked in the top ten supply 3.6% of the sample. The chain is made from TRBV7-8 and TRBJ1-2; a stretch of 9 junction bases matches TRBD1. The receptor comes from a female donor in good health, enrolled as a control in a pregnancy study. The input for sequencing was peripheral blood, taken after pregnancy. The CDR3 amino acid sequence is: CASSFGGTGTPYGYTF. The sequenced DNA: TGTGCCAGCAGCTTCGGGGGGACAGGGACCCCTTATGGCTACACCTTC.